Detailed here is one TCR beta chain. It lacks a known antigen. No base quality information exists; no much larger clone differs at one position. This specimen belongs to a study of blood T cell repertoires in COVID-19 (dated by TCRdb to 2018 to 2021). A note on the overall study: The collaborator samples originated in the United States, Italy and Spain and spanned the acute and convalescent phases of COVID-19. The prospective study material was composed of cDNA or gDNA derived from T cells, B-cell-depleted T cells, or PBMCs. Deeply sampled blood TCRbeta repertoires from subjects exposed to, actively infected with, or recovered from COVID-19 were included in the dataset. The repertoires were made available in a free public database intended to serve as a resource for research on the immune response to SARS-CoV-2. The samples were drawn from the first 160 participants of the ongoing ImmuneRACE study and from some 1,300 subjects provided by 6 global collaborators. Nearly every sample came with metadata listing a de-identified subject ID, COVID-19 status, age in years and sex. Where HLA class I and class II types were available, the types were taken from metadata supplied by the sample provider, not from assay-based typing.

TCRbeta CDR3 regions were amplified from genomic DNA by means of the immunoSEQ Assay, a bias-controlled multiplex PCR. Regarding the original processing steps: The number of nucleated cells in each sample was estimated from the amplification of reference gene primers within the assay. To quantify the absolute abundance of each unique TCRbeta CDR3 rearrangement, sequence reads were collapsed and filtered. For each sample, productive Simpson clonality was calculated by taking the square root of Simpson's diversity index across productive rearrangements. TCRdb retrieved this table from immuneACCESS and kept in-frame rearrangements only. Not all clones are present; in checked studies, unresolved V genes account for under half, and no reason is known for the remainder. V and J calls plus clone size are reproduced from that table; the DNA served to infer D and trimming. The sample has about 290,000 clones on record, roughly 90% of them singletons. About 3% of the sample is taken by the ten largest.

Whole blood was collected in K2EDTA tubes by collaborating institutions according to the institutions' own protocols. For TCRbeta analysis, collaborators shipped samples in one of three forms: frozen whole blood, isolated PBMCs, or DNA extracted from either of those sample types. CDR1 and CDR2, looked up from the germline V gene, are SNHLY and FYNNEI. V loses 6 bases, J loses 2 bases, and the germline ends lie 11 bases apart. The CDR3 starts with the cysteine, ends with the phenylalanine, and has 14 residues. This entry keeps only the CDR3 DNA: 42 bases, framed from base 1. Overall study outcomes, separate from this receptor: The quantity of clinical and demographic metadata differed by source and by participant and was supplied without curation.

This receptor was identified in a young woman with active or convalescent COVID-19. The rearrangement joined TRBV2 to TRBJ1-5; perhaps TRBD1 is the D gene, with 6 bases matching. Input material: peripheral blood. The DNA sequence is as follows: TGTGCCAGCAGGGAAAGGACAGGCAATCAGCCCCAGCATTTT. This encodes CASRERTGNQPQHF.